These 21 T cell receptor beta chains originate from one sample sequenced in a study of response to subunit inactivated influenza vaccine. Each CDR3 protein gets one entry after TCRdb re-called the RT-PCR reads with MiXCR. Among hundreds of thousands of distinct CDR3 sequences listed, more than 11% were seen once. The sample consisted of PBMCs from blood, taken roughly 15 days before vaccination. These TCRs come from a man between 50 and 59 years old who received an inactivated influenza vaccine.

Only a few counts were recorded for this clonotype. The chain carries TRBV28 and TRBJ1-1; D unclear. The germline V gene encodes CDR1 MDHEN and CDR2 SYDVKM. V lost 2 bases and J lost 4, with 11 bases in between. The CDR3 extends over 14 amino acids. The CDR3 here is CASSLLTGFTEAFF. The CDR3, as DNA: TGTGCCAGCAGTTTACTGACGGGATTCACTGAAGCTTTCTTT.

The chain joins TRBV10-3 to TRBJ2-5, with 9 bases matching TRBD2. CDR3 length: 14 amino acids. Germline CDR1 ENHRY, CDR2 SYGVKD. V gave up 8 bases and J gave up 2 bases; unmatched junction bases: 6. The CDR3: CAIGPAGGQETQYF. DNA of the CDR3: TGTGCCATCGGCCCAGCGGGAGGACAAGAGACCCAGTACTTC.

This clonotype came up a few times. The genes are TRBV7-2 and TRBJ1-5; maybe TRBD1 (5 bases). Trimming pared 5 bases from V and 0 bases from J, leaving 14 bases between. The CDR3 extends over 16 amino acids. The germline CDR1 and CDR2 sequences are SGHTA and FQGNSA. The CDR3 DNA reads as TGTGCCAGCAGCCGCTCGAGGACAAATAGCAATCAGCCCCAGCATTTT. It translates to CASSRSRTNSNQPQHF.

This rearrangement joins TRBV6-5 to TRBJ1-6; perhaps TRBD1 as D (5 bases). This CDR3 is 16 amino acids long. The V end was cut by 0 bases, the J end by 4 bases, with 10 bases between. Germline assignment: CDR1 MNHEY and CDR2 SVGAGI. The chain's CDR3 is CASSYSAGRYNSPLHF. The CDR3 nucleotides are TGTGCCAGCAGTTACTCAGCAGGGAGGTATAATTCACCCCTCCACTTT.

This clonotype was counted a few times. The rearrangement uses TRBV5-1 and TRBJ2-3; a possible D gene is TRBD1 (5 bases). The germline CDR1 and CDR2 sequences are SGHRS and YFSETQ. Trimming took 0 bases from V and 8 from J, leaving 22 bases between them. The CDR3 is 17 amino acids. The CDR3 nucleotides are TGCGCCAGCAGCTTGGATTCCGGCAGGGCAGTCTCCAGTACGCAGTATTTT. Amino acids: CASSLDSGRAVSSTQYF.

Ten or more counts support this clonotype. The V gene is TRBV5-5, the J gene TRBJ2-2, with D possibly matching TRBD1 (6 bases). Germline loops: CDR1 SGHKS, CDR2 YYEKEE (reference sequence). V lost 5 bases to trimming and J lost 4 bases, with 12 bases between them. The CDR3 totals 14 residues. In DNA form, the CDR3 reads TGTGCCAGCAGGCAGGGGTCGGTCACCGGGGAGCTGTTTTTT. Translating gives CASRQGSVTGELFF.

There are a few counts of this clonotype. The J gene is TRBJ2-7, the V gene TRBV12-3 or TRBV12-4; a weak D match, TRBD1 (6 bases). V was clipped by 3 bases and J by 4 bases, with 13 bases between them. This CDR3 comprises 14 residues. The CDR3 nucleotides are TGTGCCAGCAGTTTTGGACAGCTAATTTACGAGCAGTACTTC. Translated: CASSFGQLIYEQYF.

In this sample, this clonotype turned up many times. V gene TRBV5-1 combines with J gene TRBJ2-7; D possibly corresponds to TRBD1 (6 bases). The CDR3 length is 14 residues. The germline V gene encodes CDR1 SGHRS and CDR2 YFSETQ. Deletions cut 6 bases from V and 2 bases from J, with 15 bases between. In DNA, the CDR3 is TGCGCCAGCACCGCCGAGGACAGTACCTACGAGCAGTACTTC. The encoded protein is CASTAEDSTYEQYF.

This sequence joins TRBV7-9 and TRBJ2-2; no clear D. The germline CDR1 and CDR2 sequences are SEHNR and FQNEAQ (reference sequence). The length of the CDR3 is 15 residues. V was cut by 4 bases and J by 0 bases, with 9 bases left in between. The CDR3 sequence: CASSYYFSNTGELFF. As DNA, the CDR3 is TGTGCCAGCAGCTATTATTTCTCGAACACCGGGGAGCTGTTTTTT.

The chain joins TRBV7-8 to TRBJ2-1; D is unclear. V was trimmed by 1 base and J by 2 bases, leaving 12 bases between them. Germline CDR1 reads SGHVS; CDR2 reads FQNEAQ. The CDR3 contains 16 residues. The CDR3 DNA is TGTGCCAGCAGCTTAGAATTCCGATCCCCCTACAATGAGCAGTTCTTC. It codes for CASSLEFRSPYNEQFF.

V and J are TRBV12-3 or TRBV12-4 and TRBJ2-6; D remains unclear. Trimming removed 2 bases from V and 2 bases from J, with 7 bases in between. The CDR3 length is 15 residues. The CDR3 protein is CASSLFRPGANVLTF. The CDR3 DNA sequence: TGTGCCAGCAGTTTATTTCGCCCTGGGGCCAACGTCCTGACTTTC.

This clonotype was counted ten times or more. The chain links TRBV4-3 to TRBJ1-2, with 9 bases identical to TRBD1. CDR1 is LGHNA and CDR2 is YSLEER in the germline V gene. CDR3 length: 16 residues. The V gene end was trimmed by 4 bases and the J gene end by 3 bases; junction bases not matched to a gene: 9. The CDR3 here is CASSPGQGLGDYGYTF. In nucleotides, the CDR3 is TGCGCCAGCAGCCCGGGACAGGGTTTAGGAGACTATGGCTACACCTTC.

CDR3 in DNA: TGCAGCGCTGGGGGGACAGGGGTTCCTGGCTACACCTTC. It codes for CSAGGTGVPGYTF. This chain joins TRBV29-1 and TRBJ1-2, with 10 bases that match TRBD1. Germline V CDR1 and CDR2: SQVTM, ANQGSEA. V lost 7 bases, J lost 7 bases, and 9 bases stayed unmatched. This CDR3 is 13 amino acids long.

This sequence joins TRBV20-1 and TRBJ2-1, with TRBD1 identical over 9 bases. This CDR3 has 16 residues. After removal of 5 bases from V and 5 bases from J, the junction contained 13 bases not matched to a gene. Germline assignment: CDR1 DFQATT and CDR2 SNEGSKA (reference sequence). CDR3 nucleotides: TGCAGTGCTCTAACACTCCGGGACAGGGTGGACAATGAGCAGTTCTTC. Amino acid sequence: CSALTLRDRVDNEQFF.

The chain has TRBV6-2 or TRBV6-3 and TRBJ2-5; the match to TRBD1 covers 9 bases. The CDR3 consists of 15 residues. The V gene's germline CDR1 is MNHEY and CDR2 SVGEGT. J lost 6 bases, V lost 5 bases, and 10 bases had no gene match. CDR3 sequence reads: CASSRPGQGLQTQYF. In DNA form, the CDR3 reads TGTGCCAGCAGTAGACCGGGACAGGGCCTCCAGACCCAGTACTTC.

This clonotype was recorded many times. This rearrangement joins TRBV29-1 to TRBJ2-7; 9 bases are shared with TRBD1. The V gene's germline CDR1 is SQVTM and CDR2 ANQGSEA. The V gene end was trimmed by 5 bases and the J gene end by 4 bases; junction bases not matched to a gene: 6. This CDR3 has 13 residues. CDR3 DNA: TGCAGCGTTCTCGAGGGACAGGGTTACGAGCAGTACTTC. Its translation is CSVLEGQGYEQYF.

This clonotype came up many times. The chain has TRBV12-3 or TRBV12-4 and TRBJ2-1; TRBD1 matches at 10 bases. This CDR3 comprises 13 residues. J was trimmed by 5 bases and V by 8 bases; bases with no gene match: 3. The CDR3 nucleotides read TGTGCCAGCCGGGACAGGGGTAACAATGAGCAGTTCTTC. It is translated as CASRDRGNNEQFF.

This clonotype was seen ten or more times. The rearrangement joins TRBV12-3 or TRBV12-4 to TRBJ1-3; a possible D gene is TRBD1 (5 bases). There are 14 residues in the CDR3. With 5 bases removed from V and 1 base from J, the gap between germline ends came to 9 bases. The chain's CDR3 is CASSRGVSGNTIYF. In DNA, the CDR3 is TGTGCCAGCAGTAGAGGGGTGTCTGGAAACACCATATATTTT.

This clonotype was counted only a few times. The V gene is TRBV20-1, the J gene TRBJ1-1, with no clear D. This CDR3 region has 14 residues. Trimming removed 3 bases at V and 11 bases at J, with 22 bases between. Germline V CDR1 and CDR2: DFQATT, SNEGSKA (reference sequence). In DNA, the CDR3 is TGCAGTGCTAGCGAGACCCCGACGGACCGGGAGGCTTTCTTT. It specifies CSASETPTDREAFF.

The rearrangement uses TRBV29-1 and TRBJ2-5, with TRBD2 matching 7 bases. Germline V CDR1 and CDR2: SQVTM, ANQGSEA. CDR3 length: 12 amino acids. Losses at the gene ends were 7 bases for V and 0 bases for J; bases not matched to a gene: 2. CDR3 amino acids: CSGRGNQETQYF. As DNA, the CDR3 is TGCAGCGGGCGGGGGAACCAAGAGACCCAGTACTTC.

The chain combines TRBV3-1 with TRBJ2-2; TRBD1 agrees at 9 bases. The CDR3 loop spans 17 amino acids. Trimming cost V 11 bases and J 2 bases; bases outside gene matches: 15. Germline V gene sequence: CDR1 LGHDT, CDR2 YNNKEL (reference sequence). This CDR3 reads CASSKAPGQGNTGELFF. The CDR3 DNA sequence: TGTGCCTCCTCCAAAGCCCCGGGACAGGGAAACACCGGGGAGCTGTTTTTT. Using reference TRBV3-1 and TRBJ2-2 for the parts outside the CDR3, the full variable domain is DTAVSQTPKYLVTQMGNDKSIKCEQNLGHDTMYWYKQDSKKFLKIMFSYNNKELIINETVPNRFSPKSPDKAHLNLHINSLELGDSAVYFCASSKAPGQGNTGELFFGEGSRLTVL.